A selection of T cell receptor beta chains follows, all from one sample in a study of T-cell memory formation after mild COVID-19. Using its own MiXCR run on the 5' RACE reads, TCRdb lists one record per CDR3 protein. The sample records about 130,000 distinct CDR3 sequences, roughly 6% being singletons. Sequenced input: PBMCs or a T cell subset sorted from them (not recorded which). These receptors were obtained from an adult woman who had mild COVID-19 (a few samples of this study predate the infection). Cell type and time point are not known. Both conserved end residues are part of each CDR3. The D gene is left open where the match is weak. Size is omitted from some rows. Given values are once, few, many or a class for expanded clones.

>-|TRBV4-2|few
CASSPLTTGLRTDTQYF
>-|TRBV20-1|-
CSARDGWTDTQYF
>TRBD1|TRBV7-3|few
CASSYKGADTQYF
>TRBD1|TRBV7-9|few
CASSPTQTGVRYEQYF
>TRBD2|TRBV7-2|many
CASSLDLAGGPVQYF
>-|TRBV24-1|many
CATSSGYGYTF
>-|TRBV6-1|many
CASSVVRDTQYF
>-|TRBV7-2|many
CASSQFGGLSGNTIYF
>-|TRBV12-3/TRBV12-4|many
CASSLKETQYF
>TRBD1|TRBV7-3|-
CASSLTGTGESPLHF
>TRBD1|TRBV5-1|many
CASSLNPGQMENTQYF
>-|TRBV9|many
CASDKNTGELFF
>TRBD2|TRBV3-1|many
CASSQGEPGLAGGLPPSVTQYF
>-|TRBV6-2/TRBV6-3|-
CASSASQETQYF
>-|TRBV14|-
CASNQGLYNEQFF
>-|TRBV6-1|few
CASRPRQEISTDTQYF
>-|TRBV29-1|few
CSAETTDTQYF
>TRBD2|TRBV20-1|many
CSAPTSGPSGGEQFF
>-|TRBV9|many
CASSVYMNNEQFF
>-|TRBV18|-
CASSPPGWTTDTQYF
>-|TRBV24-1|many
CATSFGGSTADGANVLTF
>TRBD2|TRBV7-9|-
CASSSVRGGDEQFF
>TRBD2|TRBV18|-
CASSPGTTFTDTQYF
>-|TRBV20-1|many
CSARKDPGPGAFF
>TRBD2|TRBV3-1|few
CASSQSGTSGGARNEQFF
>TRBD1|TRBV20-1|few
CSAARGPAGTEAFF
>-|TRBV12-3/TRBV12-4|-
CASSSGPGPPYF
>TRBD2|TRBV12-3/TRBV12-4|few
CASSLGLAGGSAEQFF
>TRBD2|TRBV7-2|few
CASSFSGTSTDTQYF
>-|TRBV12-3/TRBV12-4|many
CASQGMSHQPQHF
>-|TRBV28|many
CASSLSGRSTDTQYF
>-|TRBV29-1|-
CSVEEPNRAFSSYNEQFF
>-|TRBV10-3|-
CAISESLAREEQFF
>TRBD2|TRBV6-1|-
CASSGVRESTDTQYF
>-|TRBV12-3/TRBV12-4|few
CASSMGLAPSTDTQYF
>TRBD2|TRBV5-1|many
CASSLMPLLAGKETQYF
>TRBD1|TRBV12-3/TRBV12-4|few
CASSLGTGREKLFF
>-|TRBV2|many
CASSEVAGQGVGDTQYF
>-|TRBV30|few
CAWTSWSGGPYEQYF
>-|TRBV7-3|few
CASSLRGNGELFF
>TRBD2|TRBV7-2|many
CASSPGLAGVPHEQFF
>TRBD2|TRBV7-2|many
CASSISGGNTDTQYF
>TRBD2|TRBV5-1|-
CASSSSAAGGYETQYF
>-|TRBV6-6|-
CASTDTGSSTDTQYF
>TRBD2|TRBV5-5|few
CASSPLAGGYNEQFF